Listed below are T cell receptor beta chains from one sample, sequenced in a study of cytomegalovirus exposure and HLA in healthy donors. Only in-frame clones appear in the TCRdb table, and some are missing; sequencing was by immunoSEQ multiplex PCR. The repertoire holds 60,000 to 80,000 clones, with less than 65% as singletons. The specimen was PBMCs. Source of these receptors: a man aged 25 to 40 in good health and CMV-seronegative. CDR3s include the opening cysteine and the closing phenylalanine or tryptophan. D genes are given only for firm matches. Some rows have no size entry. The others give once, few or many, or a class for an expanded clone.

TRBV11-2,TRBJ2-5,.,.,TGTGCCAGCAGCTTAACTAGCTGGGGAGAGACCCAGTACTTC,CASSLTSWGETQYF
TRBV6-5,TRBJ1-1,.,few,TGTGCCACCCGTAAGCCTCGTGGGAACACTGAAGCTTTCTTT,CATRKPRGNTEAFF
TRBV5-4,TRBJ1-4,TRBD1,.,TGTGCCAGCACCACAGGGGTTAATGAAAAACTGTTTTTT,CASTTGVNEKLFF
TRBV6-5,TRBJ2-5,.,.,TGTGCCAGCAGTCCGCCCGGTAGAGAGACCCAGTACTTC,CASSPPGRETQYF
TRBV5-6,TRBJ2-7,.,.,TGTGCCAGCAGCGGGGGGTACGAGCAGTACTTC,CASSGGYEQYF
TRBV7-2,TRBJ1-2,TRBD1,.,TGTGCCAGCAGCTCTTACCCGGGGACAGTTTATGGCTACACCTTC,CASSSYPGTVYGYTF
TRBV2,TRBJ2-3,.,.,TGTGCCAGCGACCGGGACAACTACGACACAGATACGCAGTATTTT,CASDRDNYDTDTQYF
TRBV29-1,TRBJ1-2,.,.,TGCAGCGTTGAAGAAGACGGGTACTATGGCTACACCTTC,CSVEEDGYYGYTF
TRBV4-1,TRBJ1-4,.,once,TGCGCCAGCAGCGACGGAGGGGTAACTAATGAAAAACTGTTTTTT,CASSDGGVTNEKLFF
TRBV6-5,TRBJ1-6,.,.,TGTGCCAGCAGTTCCGAGCCTAATTCACCCCTCCACTTT,CASSSEPNSPLHF
TRBV5-1,TRBJ2-7,.,few,TGCGCCAGCAGCATCCAGGGTCCTAGCTCCTACGAGCAGTACTTC,CASSIQGPSSYEQYF
TRBV5-6,TRBJ1-6,.,.,TGTGCCAGCAGTCCCAGCGAAAATTCACCCCTCCACTTT,CASSPSENSPLHF
TRBV4-1,TRBJ2-1,TRBD2,once,TGCGCCAGCAGCCAAGGTAGCGGGGGGGCCGTGTACAATGAGCAGTTCTTC,CASSQGSGGAVYNEQFF
TRBV29-1,TRBJ2-5,TRBD2,few,TGCAGCGTTGACGGGACTAGCGAAGGGGTGGGCCAAGAGACCCAGTACTTC,CSVDGTSEGVGQETQYF
TRBV5-1,TRBJ2-5,TRBD1,.,TGCGCCAGCAGCTCACAGGGGATACAAGAGACCCAGTACTTC,CASSSQGIQETQYF
TRBV2,TRBJ2-1,TRBD1,.,TGTGCCAGCAGCCCCGACAGGGCCTCCTACAATGAGCAGTTCTTC,CASSPDRASYNEQFF
TRBV5-4,TRBJ2-7,.,few,TGTGCCAGCAGCTTGGGCAGGGGTAAGACGGGGGAGCAGTACTTC,CASSLGRGKTGEQYF
TRBV7-8,TRBJ1-5,TRBD1,.,TGTGCCAGCAGCTTATGGGCCGAGGACAGGGGGGTTGGCAATCAGCCCCAGCATTTT,CASSLWAEDRGVGNQPQHF
TRBV4-1,TRBJ1-3,TRBD1,many,TGCGCCAGCAGCCAAGAAGAGATGGACAGGTACAACACCATATATTTT,CASSQEEMDRYNTIYF
TRBV2,TRBJ1-1,.,.,TGTGCCAGCATTTCCCCGGGACTCGGGGCTGAAGCTTTCTTT,CASISPGLGAEAFF
TRBV27,TRBJ1-4,.,.,TGTGCCAGCAGTTCCGGTGAAAAACTGTTTTTT,CASSSGEKLFF
TRBV9,TRBJ2-7,.,.,TGTGCCAGCAGCCCAGGGAACAGGGCCTACGAGCAGTACTTC,CASSPGNRAYEQYF
TRBV2,TRBJ1-1,.,.,TGTGCCAGCAGTGAAGTCGGGGGGCCGAGGACTGAAGCTTTCTTT,CASSEVGGPRTEAFF
TRBV5-4,TRBJ1-2,TRBD1,.,TGTGCCAGCAGCCCCCAGGGGGCGAGGGGCTACACCTTC,CASSPQGARGYTF
TRBV9,TRBJ2-5,TRBD2,.,TGTGCCAGCAGCGTTTCATGGGGAGGGTTCCAGACCCAGTACTTC,CASSVSWGGFQTQYF
TRBV2,TRBJ1-6,.,.,TGTGCCAGTCTCGGGTACCAGAATTCACCCCTCCACTTT,CASLGYQNSPLHF
TRBV6-1,TRBJ1-4,.,few,TGTGCCAGCAGTGAGGGGAGGGGACGGAATGAAAAACTGTTTTTT,CASSEGRGRNEKLFF
TRBV4-1,TRBJ2-3,TRBD2,.,TGCGCCAGCAGCCAGGAGACTAGCGGGGCGACAGATACGCAGTATTTT,CASSQETSGATDTQYF
TRBV5-1,TRBJ2-1,TRBD1,.,TGCGCCAGCAGTTGGGACAGGGAGTTGAATGAGCAGTTCTTC,CASSWDRELNEQFF
TRBV18,TRBJ2-7,.,.,TGTGCCAGCTCACCAGCACAGACGGTCGAGCAGTACTTC,CASSPAQTVEQYF
TRBV19,TRBJ2-7,.,few,TGTGCCAGTAGTATAACAGCAACCTACGAGCAGTACTTC,CASSITATYEQYF
TRBV14,TRBJ2-2,TRBD2,.,TGTGCCAGCAGCCCCCGCCGGGGCGGGGGGTGCCTTGGGGAGCTGTTTTTT,CASSPRRGGGCLGELFF
TRBV7-9,TRBJ1-2,TRBD1,.,TGTGCCAGCAGACCCGGACAGGGAAACTATGGCTACACCTTC,CASRPGQGNYGYTF
TRBV7-6,TRBJ2-4,.,few,TGTGCCAGCAGCTTAGGGGAGAATAACATTCAGTACTTC,CASSLGENNIQYF
TRBV10-1,TRBJ2-4,TRBD1,.,TGCGCCATCAATCCGGACAGGCGACTAGCCAAAAACATTCAGTACTTC,CAINPDRRLAKNIQYF
TRBV7-8,TRBJ2-7,.,.,TGTGCCAGCACCCCCTCCCCCGGGAATCGCTACGAGCAGTACTTC,CASTPSPGNRYEQYF
TRBV7-3,TRBJ2-3,TRBD2,.,TGTGCCAGCAGCCCCGCGGGGGGGCATTCGGATACGCAGTATTTT,CASSPAGGHSDTQYF
TRBV7-8,TRBJ2-5,TRBD2,.,TGTGCCAGCAGCGGGCTGGGCGCGGGGGGGCAAGAGACCCAGTACTTC,CASSGLGAGGQETQYF
TRBV29-1,TRBJ2-2,.,.,TGCAGCGTTGAAAGAGAATCCGGGGAGCTGTTTTTT,CSVERESGELFF
TRBV6-6,TRBJ2-1,TRBD2,.,TGTGCCAGCAGTACGGGACTAGCGGGCTACAATGAGCAGTTCTTC,CASSTGLAGYNEQFF
TRBV2,TRBJ1-1,TRBD1,.,TGTGCCAGCAGTGCTATAACAGGGGGAGAGACTGAAGCTTTCTTT,CASSAITGGETEAFF
TRBV6-5,TRBJ1-2,.,.,TGTGCCAGCAGTTATCAGGGGCGCACTAACTATGGCTACACCTTC,CASSYQGRTNYGYTF
TRBV29-1,TRBJ2-3,.,.,TGCAGCGTTCCCTTGGAAGTCCGAGACATAAGCACAGATACGCAGTATTTT,CSVPLEVRDISTDTQYF
TRBV10-2,TRBJ2-7,TRBD1,.,TGCGCCAGCACCCCTCGACAGGGGGCATGGGGGGAGCAGTACTTC,CASTPRQGAWGEQYF
TRBV9,TRBJ2-7,TRBD1,few,TGTGCCAGCAGCGCTGGACAGGCCTCCTACGAGCAGTACTTC,CASSAGQASYEQYF
TRBV10-3,TRBJ1-5,TRBD1,.,TGTGCCATCAGTGAAGGAGGGACAGGGGGCAATCAGCCCCAGCATTTT,CAISEGGTGGNQPQHF
TRBV5-4,TRBJ2-1,TRBD2,.,TGTGCCAGCAGCTTTAGCGGGGGGCCATACAATGAGCAGTTCTTC,CASSFSGGPYNEQFF